Presented here are 6 T cell receptor beta chains from one specimen sequenced in a study of cytomegalovirus exposure and HLA in healthy donors. The PCR was carried out with 60 Vbeta primers and 13 Jbeta primers. Sequencing used immunoSEQ multiplex PCR; TCRdb keeps in-frame clones, though not all of them. The sample has some 130,000 clones; roughly three quarters are singletons. Sequencing used PBMCs. These receptors were taken from a man aged 35 to 55 in good health and CMV-seronegative.

The rearrangement links TRBV6-6 to TRBJ1-3; the D is unclear. Trimming shortened V by 2 bases and J by 8 bases, and 10 bases separated the two germline ends. The CDR3 contains 13 residues. Germline assignment: CDR1 MNHNY and CDR2 SVGAGI (reference sequence). This CDR3 reads CASSYVREDTIYF. In DNA form, the CDR3 reads TGTGCCAGCAGTTACGTAAGGGAGGACACCATATATTTT.

This clone was detected only once. This rearrangement joins TRBV5-1 to TRBJ2-5; tentatively, D is TRBD2 (6 bases). The length of the CDR3 is 15 residues. V lost 0 bases, J lost 4 bases, and 13 bases lay in between. Germline values: CDR1 SGHRS, CDR2 YFSETQ. The CDR3 region has the DNA TGCGCCAGCAGCTTGGACCCGGGAGTTGGAGAGACCCAGTACTTC. Its translation: CASSLDPGVGETQYF.

J is TRBJ2-6 and V is TRBV5-4, with 9 bases matching TRBD1. Germline V CDR1 and CDR2: SGHNT, YYREEE (reference sequence). The V and J ends lost 2 bases and 6 bases, in that order; junction bases with no gene match: 6. There are 16 residues in the CDR3. For the CDR3, the DNA is TGTGCCAGCAGCTTCAGGGACAGGGAAAAGGCCAACGTCCTGACTTTC. Translated, it gives CASSFRDREKANVLTF. The complete variable domain, with remaining parts taken from reference TRBV5-4 and TRBJ2-6, reads ETGVTQSPTHLIKTRGQQVTLRCSSQSGHNTVSWYQQALGQGPQFIFQYYREEENGRGNFPPRFSGLQFPNYSSELNVNALELDDSALYLCASSFRDREKANVLTFGAGSRLTVL.

The CDR3 DNA reads as TGTGCCAGCAGCATCAGTGGGTTTGGACAGTACAATGAGCAGTTCTTC. This encodes CASSISGFGQYNEQFF. The chain has TRBV7-8 and TRBJ2-1; maybe TRBD1 (6 bases). The CDR3 consists of 16 residues. Per germline, CDR1 SGHVS and CDR2 FQNEAQ. Trimming cost V 5 bases and J 4 bases, with 18 bases left between them.

The chain combines TRBV30 with TRBJ2-7; 7 nucleotides align to TRBD2. CDR3 length: 14 residues. V gave up 0 bases and J gave up 0 bases; unmatched junction bases: 2. The germline gives CDR1 GTSNPN, CDR2 SVGIG (reference sequence). The CDR3 region is CAWSVWGGSYEQYF. The CDR3 DNA follows: TGTGCCTGGAGTGTGTGGGGGGGCTCCTACGAGCAGTACTTC. Looking up the rest from reference TRBV30 and TRBJ2-7 gives the full variable domain: SQTIHQWPATLVQPVGSPLSLECTVEGTSNPNLYWYRQAAGRGLQLLFYSVGIGQISSEVPQNLSASRPQDRQFILSSKKLLLSDSGFYLCAWSVWGGSYEQYFGPGTRLTVT.

This clone has at least ten counts. The CDR3 DNA reads as TGCGCCAGCAGCTGGGAGGGGACAGGGTCGGGGAATGAGCAGTTCTTC. Residues: CASSWEGTGSGNEQFF. The gene calls are TRBV4-3 and TRBJ2-1; TRBD1 aligns across 9 bases. This CDR3 region has 16 residues. V was clipped by 5 bases and J by 7 bases; unmatched bases: 12. Germline assignment: CDR1 LGHNA and CDR2 YSLEER.